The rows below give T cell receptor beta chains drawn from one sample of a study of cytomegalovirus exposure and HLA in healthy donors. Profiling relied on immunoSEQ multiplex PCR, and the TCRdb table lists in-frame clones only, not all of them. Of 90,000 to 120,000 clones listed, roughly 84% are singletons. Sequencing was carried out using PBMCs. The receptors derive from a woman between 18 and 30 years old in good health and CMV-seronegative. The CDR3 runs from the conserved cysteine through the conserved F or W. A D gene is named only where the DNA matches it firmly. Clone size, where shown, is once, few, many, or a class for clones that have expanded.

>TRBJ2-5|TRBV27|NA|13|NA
TGTGCCAGCAGTTTATCCCGCCAAGAGACCCAGTACTTC
CASSLSRQETQYF
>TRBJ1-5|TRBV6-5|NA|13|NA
TGTGCCAGCAGACAGGCCGGGGGTCAGCCCCAGCATTTT
CASRQAGGQPQHF
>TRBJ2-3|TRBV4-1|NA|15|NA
TGCGCCAGCAGCCAAGATTCTCCAGGGCTGCGTACGCAGTATTTT
CASSQDSPGLRTQYF
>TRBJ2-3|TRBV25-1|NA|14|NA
TGTGCCAGCACCGAAGGGGGAGGCACAGATACGCAGTATTTT
CASTEGGGTDTQYF
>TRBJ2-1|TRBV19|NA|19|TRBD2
TGTGCCAGTAGTACGCGGGGACTAGCGGGGGTAAGCTCCTACAATGAGCAGTTCTTC
CASSTRGLAGVSSYNEQFF
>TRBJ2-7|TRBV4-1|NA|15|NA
TGCGCCAGCAGCCAAGATGACAGGAGCTCCTACGAGCAGTACTTC
CASSQDDRSSYEQYF
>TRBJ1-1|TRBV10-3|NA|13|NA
TGTGCCATCAGTGAGAAACAGGCCACTGAAGCTTTCTTT
CAISEKQATEAFF
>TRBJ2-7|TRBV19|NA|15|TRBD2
TGTGCCAGTAGTTTAGTGCCTAGCGGGAACTACGAGCAGTACTTC
CASSLVPSGNYEQYF
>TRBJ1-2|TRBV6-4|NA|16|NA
TGTGCCAGCAGTGAATTCGGACAGACAACTAACTATGGCTACACCTTC
CASSEFGQTTNYGYTF
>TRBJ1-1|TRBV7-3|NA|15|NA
TGTGCCAGCAGCTTAAACCCAGGCCCGAACACTGAAGCTTTCTTT
CASSLNPGPNTEAFF
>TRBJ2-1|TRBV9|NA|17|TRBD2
TGTGCCAGCAGCCCACTCCCAAGGGCTAGCGGGAGAAATGAGCAGTTCTTC
CASSPLPRASGRNEQFF
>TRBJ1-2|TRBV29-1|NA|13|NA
TGCAGCGTTGCCTTGACAAGCGGGTATGGCTACACCTTC
CSVALTSGYGYTF
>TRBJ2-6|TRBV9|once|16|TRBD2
TGTGCCAGCAGCCCTAGCGGAGGATCTGGGGCCAACGTCCTGACTTTC
CASSPSGGSGANVLTF
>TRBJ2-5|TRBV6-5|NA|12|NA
TGTGCCAGCAGTTTGATTCGGGAGACCCAGTACTTC
CASSLIRETQYF
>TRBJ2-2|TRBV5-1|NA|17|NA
TGCGCCAGCAGCCCCCGGGCGGGCTCCACGAACACCGGGGAGCTGTTTTTT
CASSPRAGSTNTGELFF
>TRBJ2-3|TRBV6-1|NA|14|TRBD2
TGTGCCAGCAGTGAAGGGACTAGAGGAGATACGCAGTATTTT
CASSEGTRGDTQYF
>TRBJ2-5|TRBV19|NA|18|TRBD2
TGTGCCAGTAGTATCCCCGAGCGGGGCGGGGGGTCACAAGAGACCCAGTACTTC
CASSIPERGGGSQETQYF
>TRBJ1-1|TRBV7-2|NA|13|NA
TGTGCCAGCAGCTTCACAGAGAACACTGAAGCTTTCTTT
CASSFTENTEAFF
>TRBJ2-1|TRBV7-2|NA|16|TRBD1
TGTGCCAGCAGCCCAAGACAGGGGGGCTCCTACAATGAGCAGTTCTTC
CASSPRQGGSYNEQFF
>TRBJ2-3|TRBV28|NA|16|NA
TGTGCCAGCAGTTTCCGGAGGACTGGGATCACAGATACGCAGTATTTT
CASSFRRTGITDTQYF
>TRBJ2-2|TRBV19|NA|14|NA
TGTGCGGGGGGGACAGGAACGAGGGCCGGGGAGCTGTTTTTT
CAGGTGTRAGELFF
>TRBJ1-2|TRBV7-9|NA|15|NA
TGTGCCAGCAGCCGGCTCGGGGAGGGAGACTATGGCTACACCTTC
CASSRLGEGDYGYTF
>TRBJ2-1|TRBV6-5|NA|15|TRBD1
TGTGCCAGCAGTTACTTCGGGACAGGGGGCGATGAGCAGTTCTTC
CASSYFGTGGDEQFF
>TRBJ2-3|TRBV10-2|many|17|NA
TGCGCCAGCAGAGCCGGTTTTGTGACAGCACTTACAGATACGCAGTATTTT
CASRAGFVTALTDTQYF
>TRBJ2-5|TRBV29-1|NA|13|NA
TGCAGCGCGGGGGAGGTATCCCAAGAGACCCAGTACTTC
CSAGEVSQETQYF
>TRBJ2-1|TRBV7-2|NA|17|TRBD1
TGTGCCAGCAGCTACATACGAACAGGGGGCGAGTACAATGAGCAGTTCTTC
CASSYIRTGGEYNEQFF
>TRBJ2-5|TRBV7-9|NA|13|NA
TGTGCCAGCAGCGCAGGGTTGGGAGAGACCCAGTACTTC
CASSAGLGETQYF
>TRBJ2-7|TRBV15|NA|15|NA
TGTGCCACCAGCGGTCCAACAGGGGGGGTCTACGAGCAGTACTTC
CATSGPTGGVYEQYF
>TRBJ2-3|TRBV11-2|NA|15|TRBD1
TGTGCCAGCAGCTCCGAGACAGGGGGGTCAGATACGCAGTATTTT
CASSSETGGSDTQYF
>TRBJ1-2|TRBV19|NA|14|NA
TGTGCCAGTAGTAGCACCAGGGAAAACTATGGCTACACCTTC
CASSSTRENYGYTF
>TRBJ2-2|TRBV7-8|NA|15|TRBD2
TGTGCCAGCAGCCGACGCGGGAGTACGACCGGGGAGCTGTTTTTT
CASSRRGSTTGELFF
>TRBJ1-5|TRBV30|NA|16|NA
TGTGCCTGGAGTGTGATTCCAGGATATAGCAATCAGCCCCAGCATTTT
CAWSVIPGYSNQPQHF
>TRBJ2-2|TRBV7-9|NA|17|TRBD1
TGTGCCAGCACCGAACCGACAGGGATAGCGAACACCGGGGAGCTGTTTTTT
CASTEPTGIANTGELFF